A selection of T cell receptor beta chains follows, all from one sample in a study of response to subunit inactivated influenza vaccine. TCRdb re-analysed the RT-PCR reads in MiXCR, keeping a single row per CDR3 protein. The top ten clones hold 9.5% to 11% of a sample with 500,000 to 600,000 distinct CDR3 sequences, around 11% of them seen once. The same data also contributed to another study, on T cells expressing NK-cell markers.

The sequenced sample was PBMCs from blood, obtained on the day of vaccination. Receptor source: a man aged 45 to 65 who received an inactivated influenza vaccine. CDR3s include the opening cysteine and the closing phenylalanine or tryptophan. D genes are given only for firm matches. Only some rows state a clone size, as once, few, many or a class for expanded clones.

CDR3 DNA: TGCGCCAGCAGCTTGGTAGGACTAGCCACAGGGGGGGTCAATTACAATGAGCAGTTCTTC
CDR3 protein: CASSLVGLATGGVNYNEQFF
V gene: TRBV5-1
D gene: NA
J gene: TRBJ2-1
clone size: many

CDR3 DNA: TGTGCCAGCAGCTTAATCGGAGATACGCAGTATTTT
CDR3 protein: CASSLIGDTQYF
V gene: TRBV11-2
D gene: NA
J gene: TRBJ2-3
clone size: many

CDR3 DNA: TGCGCCAGCAGCCAAAATCTCGGGGGAGGGAACCAAGAGACCCAGTACTTC
CDR3 protein: CASSQNLGGGNQETQYF
V gene: TRBV4-3
D gene: TRBD2
J gene: TRBJ2-5
clone size: NA

CDR3 DNA: TGTGCCAGCAGCTCCGGGACAGCTCTATACGAGCAGTACTTC
CDR3 protein: CASSSGTALYEQYF
V gene: TRBV7-2
D gene: TRBD1
J gene: TRBJ2-7
clone size: few

CDR3 DNA: TGTGCCAGCAGCTTAGACTCTAGCTTTTCCGAGACCCAGTACTTC
CDR3 protein: CASSLDSSFSETQYF
V gene: TRBV7-2
D gene: NA
J gene: TRBJ2-5
clone size: NA

CDR3 DNA: TGCGCCAGCAGCTCGAAGCGGGGCCAAGAGACCCAGTACTTC
CDR3 protein: CASSSKRGQETQYF
V gene: TRBV5-1
D gene: TRBD2
J gene: TRBJ2-5
clone size: few

CDR3 DNA: TGTGCCAGCAGCACGGGACAGCGTGAGGGCTACGAAAAACTGTTTTTT
CDR3 protein: CASSTGQREGYEKLFF
V gene: TRBV7-9
D gene: TRBD1
J gene: TRBJ1-4
clone size: NA

CDR3 DNA: TGTGCCTCTACCGGGCCCACTTCCAATGAGCAGTTCTTC
CDR3 protein: CASTGPTSNEQFF
V gene: TRBV7-3
D gene: NA
J gene: TRBJ2-1
clone size: NA

CDR3 DNA: TGTGCCAGCAGCCAAATGGGTTTCGCGAACACCGGGGAGCTGTTTTTT
CDR3 protein: CASSQMGFANTGELFF
V gene: TRBV3-1
D gene: NA
J gene: TRBJ2-2
clone size: NA

CDR3 DNA: TGTGCCAGCATCTCAGGGCGTGCCTATGGCTACACCTTC
CDR3 protein: CASISGRAYGYTF
V gene: TRBV6-1
D gene: NA
J gene: TRBJ1-2
clone size: NA

CDR3 DNA: TGTGCCATCAGTGATGGGACCTACGAGCAGTACTTC
CDR3 protein: CAISDGTYEQYF
V gene: TRBV10-3
D gene: NA
J gene: TRBJ2-7
clone size: many

CDR3 DNA: TGTGCCAGCAGCCGGTTCTTGGGGACTAGTCCCGATACGCAGTATTTT
CDR3 protein: CASSRFLGTSPDTQYF
V gene: TRBV7-2
D gene: TRBD2
J gene: TRBJ2-3
clone size: NA

CDR3 DNA: TGCAGCGTGAGGGGGGCAGGGTGGGATGGGGCCAACGTCCTGACTTTC
CDR3 protein: CSVRGAGWDGANVLTF
V gene: TRBV29-1
D gene: NA
J gene: TRBJ2-6
clone size: NA

CDR3 DNA: TGTGCCAGCAGCCCCGAGCGGGATCCTAACAATGAGCAGTTCTTC
CDR3 protein: CASSPERDPNNEQFF
V gene: TRBV13
D gene: TRBD2
J gene: TRBJ2-1
clone size: few

CDR3 DNA: TGCGCCAGCAGTCAATCCAGAGGGGTAGAAGAGACCCAGTACTTC
CDR3 protein: CASSQSRGVEETQYF
V gene: TRBV23-1
D gene: NA
J gene: TRBJ2-5
clone size: NA

CDR3 DNA: TGCGCCAGCAGCCAAGGTCTAAGACAGGACGGGAATGAGCAGTTCTTC
CDR3 protein: CASSQGLRQDGNEQFF
V gene: TRBV4-3
D gene: NA
J gene: TRBJ2-1
clone size: NA

CDR3 DNA: TGTGCCAGCAGTCTTACTAGGACAGGGGGCTACGAGCAGTACTTC
CDR3 protein: CASSLTRTGGYEQYF
V gene: TRBV6-2/TRBV6-3
D gene: TRBD1
J gene: TRBJ2-7
clone size: few

CDR3 DNA: TGTGCCAGCAGATGGACAGGGACTAATGAAAAACTGTTTTTT
CDR3 protein: CASRWTGTNEKLFF
V gene: TRBV12-3/TRBV12-4
D gene: TRBD1
J gene: TRBJ1-4
clone size: NA

CDR3 DNA: TGTGCCAGTAGAACAGGGGACTCACCCCTCCACTTT
CDR3 protein: CASRTGDSPLHF
V gene: TRBV7-9
D gene: TRBD1
J gene: TRBJ1-6
clone size: many

CDR3 DNA: TGTGCCAGCAGCGCCGGAATGAACTATGGCTACACCTTC
CDR3 protein: CASSAGMNYGYTF
V gene: TRBV7-9
D gene: NA
J gene: TRBJ1-2
clone size: NA

CDR3 DNA: TGTGCCAGCAGTTTTGTCCCGACTAGCTATGAGCAGTTCTTC
CDR3 protein: CASSFVPTSYEQFF
V gene: TRBV12-3/TRBV12-4
D gene: TRBD2
J gene: TRBJ2-1
clone size: few

CDR3 DNA: TGTGCCAGCTCACCAGGGTCACGGGAGCAGTACTTC
CDR3 protein: CASSPGSREQYF
V gene: TRBV18
D gene: NA
J gene: TRBJ2-7
clone size: many

CDR3 DNA: TGTGCCAGCAGCCAAGATCGGAGCGGCAGTGGCTTAGCCAAAAACATTCAGTACTTC
CDR3 protein: CASSQDRSGSGLAKNIQYF
V gene: TRBV3-1
D gene: NA
J gene: TRBJ2-4
clone size: few

CDR3 DNA: TGCAGTGCTGAACCACAGGGGGCGAACGAGCAGTACTTC
CDR3 protein: CSAEPQGANEQYF
V gene: TRBV20-1
D gene: TRBD1
J gene: TRBJ2-7
clone size: many

CDR3 DNA: TGTGCCAGCAGCACCCGACTAGCGGGAGGGAGTGAGCAGTTCTTC
CDR3 protein: CASSTRLAGGSEQFF
V gene: TRBV9
D gene: TRBD2
J gene: TRBJ2-1
clone size: few